Following are 20 T cell receptor beta chains from one sample sequenced in a study of molecular identifiers for immune sequencing clone quantification. TCRdb recomputed calls from the PCR reads with MiXCR, one row per CDR3 protein. The sample carries under 650,000 distinct CDR3 sequences, nearly 20% recorded once. The sequenced material came from naive CD8+ T cells from blood, with Jurkat cell RNA spiked in. Subset: FACS-sorted CD8+CD4-CCR7+CD45RA+ naive T cells. Receptors were obtained from a human donor in good health. Some libraries in this study had Jurkat cell RNA spiked in.

J is TRBJ2-7 and V is TRBV18, with 8 bases aligning to TRBD1. This CDR3 is 14 amino acids long. V gave up 4 bases and J gave up 2 bases; unmatched junction bases: 4. Germline CDR1 and CDR2: KGHSH and LQKENI. This CDR3 is CASSRTGPAYEQYF. The CDR3 DNA reads as TGTGCCAGCTCACGGACAGGGCCGGCCTACGAGCAGTACTTC.

The rearrangement links TRBV24-1 to TRBJ2-5; TRBD2 aligns across 7 bases. The V gene end was trimmed by 8 bases and the J gene end by 2 bases; junction bases not matched to a gene: 13. This CDR3 is built from 16 residues. The V gene's germline CDR1 is KGHDR and CDR2 SFDVKD. The CDR3 bases are TGTGCCACCATGGCGTCCCGCGGGAGCCAACAAGAGACCCAGTACTTC. Its translation: CATMASRGSQQETQYF.

The CDR3 loop reads CASSLTCGTSGERGFTDTQYF. In DNA form, the CDR3 reads TGTGCCAGCAGCTTAACGTGTGGGACTAGCGGGGAGCGAGGCTTCACAGATACGCAGTATTTT. The rearrangement uses TRBV7-3 and TRBJ2-3; 13 bases are shared with TRBD2. Germline assignment: CDR1 SGHTA and CDR2 FQGTGA. V trimming: 0 bases; J trimming: 2 bases; junction bases outside the gene matches: 14. This CDR3 region has 21 residues. Full variable domain (rest looked up from reference TRBV7-3 and TRBJ2-3): GAGVSQTPSNKVTEKGKYVELRCDPISGHTALYWYRQSLGQGPEFLIYFQGTGAADDSGLPNDRFFAVRPEGSVSTLKIQRTERGDSAVYLCASSLTCGTSGERGFTDTQYFGPGTRLTVL.

In the case of this clonotype: This may come from a read error, since a much larger clone is one base off. The chain has TRBV13 and TRBJ1-1; D perhaps matches TRBD1 (5 bases). This CDR3 has 15 residues. V shed 5 bases and J shed 6 bases, with 19 bases lying between them. Germline V gene data show CDR1 as PRHDT and CDR2 as FYEKMQ (reference sequence). DNA for the CDR3: TGTGCCAGCAGCCCCGAAGGACGGGGACGGTCTGAAGCTTTCTTT. It is translated as CASSPEGRGRSEAFF.

The table lists this clonotype with many counts. The chain combines TRBV4-1 with TRBJ1-2; no reliable D call. Deletions cut 0 bases from V and 8 bases from J, with 10 bases between. In germline, CDR1 is MGHRA, CDR2 YSYEKL. The CDR3 totals 13 residues. CDR3 coding DNA: TGCGCCAGCAGCCAAGATAGAACAGCCGGCTACACCTTC. Protein sequence: CASSQDRTAGYTF.

As to this clonotype: A much larger clone lies one base from this, so it may be a read error. The chain has TRBV7-3 and TRBJ2-1; tentatively, D is TRBD1 (6 bases). This CDR3 spans 15 amino acids. Germline values: CDR1 SGHTA, CDR2 FQGTGA. Written as DNA, the CDR3 is TGTGCCAGCAGCTCAGTCGCAGGGGAAGGCGGTGAGCGGTTCTTC. Translating gives CASSSVAGEGGERFF.

The chain recombines TRBV20-1 with TRBJ2-7; the match to TRBD2 covers 7 bases. The CDR3 is 16 residues long. The V gene end was trimmed by 3 bases and the J gene end by 3 bases; junction bases not matched to a gene: 14. Germline V CDR1 and CDR2: DFQATT, SNEGSKA (reference sequence). Written as DNA, the CDR3 is TGCAGTGCTAGTCCCCGACGGGGGGAAGGTATCTACGAGCAGTACTTC. Protein sequence: CSASPRRGEGIYEQYF.

Of note for this clonotype: A read error is possible here, since a much larger clone lies one base away. J is TRBJ2-3 and V is TRBV9; D is uncertain. CDR1 is SGDLS, CDR2 YYNGEE, per germline. Trimming removed 6 bases from V and 2 bases from J, with 16 bases in between. The CDR3 length is 15 residues. DNA for the CDR3: TGTGCCAGCAATGAGGCAGGCCGAGTCACAGATACGCAGTATTTT. It codes for CASNEAGRVTDTQYF.

The rearrangement links TRBV6-4 to TRBJ1-5, with 7 bases matching TRBD1. Per germline, CDR1 MRHNA and CDR2 SNTAGT. The CDR3 contains 18 residues. V trimming: 2 bases; J trimming: 5 bases; junction bases outside the gene matches: 15. CDR3 amino acids: CASSDDWAGGRLDQPQHF. CDR3 in DNA: TGTGCCAGCAGTGACGATTGGGCAGGGGGTAGGTTGGATCAGCCCCAGCATTTT.

This rearrangement joins TRBV5-6 to TRBJ1-6; the D is unclear. The germline V and J ends were trimmed by 1 base and 0 bases, with 8 bases remaining between them. This CDR3 contains 16 residues. Germline assignment: CDR1 SGHDT and CDR2 YYEEEE. The CDR3 sequence: CASSLLGSSYNSPLHF. CDR3 DNA: TGTGCCAGCAGCTTGTTGGGGAGCTCCTATAATTCACCCCTCCACTTT.

V and J are TRBV3-1 and TRBJ1-5, with unresolved D. This CDR3 comprises 15 residues. V was shortened by 5 bases and J by 4 bases, with 15 bases between the two germline ends. Germline-derived CDR1 and CDR2 are LGHDT and YNNKEL (reference sequence). This CDR3 reads CASSLGWNSNQPQHF. The CDR3 DNA sequence: TGTGCCAGCAGCTTGGGTTGGAACTCGAATCAGCCCCAGCATTTT.

Notes on this clonotype: This may come from a read error, since a much larger clone is one base off. The rearrangement uses TRBV6-2 or TRBV6-3 and TRBJ2-7; D unclear. CDR1 MNHEY and CDR2 SVGEGT come from the germline V gene. This CDR3 is 13 amino acids long. CDR3 DNA: TGTGCCAACAGTTACGCCGGTGAGCACGAGCAGTACTTC. Residues: CANSYAGEHEQYF.

This clonotype was seen ten or more times. This rearrangement joins TRBV5-5 to TRBJ2-7, with a weak D call TRBD1 (6 bases). This CDR3 is 15 amino acids long. Germline lookup yields CDR1 SGHKS and CDR2 YYEKEE (reference sequence). Deletions cut 1 base from V and 2 bases from J, with 13 bases between. CDR3 nucleotide sequence: TGTGCCAGCAGCTTGTTCGAGGACAGCACCTACGAGCAGTACTTC. Its translation is CASSLFEDSTYEQYF.

About this clonotype itself: This could be a read error, since a much larger clone is one nucleotide away. The rearrangement uses TRBV7-6 and TRBJ2-3, with D maybe TRBD1 (7 bases). CDR3 size: 17 residues. CDR1 is SGHVS, CDR2 FNYEAQ, per germline. Between the trimmed V and J ends, which lost 1 base and 3 bases, there was a span of 17 bases. CDR3: CASSLVPSEGATDTQYF. The CDR3 bases are TGTGCCAGCAGCTTAGTGCCTAGCGAGGGGGCGACAGATACGCAGTATTTT.

Ten or more counts support this clonotype. The chain is built from TRBV2 and TRBJ2-3, with TRBD2 matching over 9 bases. CDR1 and CDR2 from the germline V gene are SNHLY and FYNNEI. There are 19 residues in the CDR3. With V trimmed by 8 bases and J by 1 base, 19 bases remained unmatched. DNA of the CDR3: TGTGCCAGCTATCCGGGACTAGCCGCAACTGCTTGGGGCACAGATACGCAGTATTTT. This codes for CASYPGLAATAWGTDTQYF.

The rearrangement joins TRBV7-9 to TRBJ2-1; D might be TRBD2 (6 bases). V gave up 1 base and J gave up 6 bases, with 10 bases separating them. The germline V gene has CDR1 SEHNR and CDR2 FQNEAQ (reference sequence). This CDR3 is 14 amino acids long. CDR3 nucleotides: TGTGCCAGCAGCTTAGACTCGGGGGTCAATGAGCAGTTCTTC. It translates to CASSLDSGVNEQFF.

This clonotype showed up many times. J is TRBJ2-1 and V is TRBV4-3; TRBD2 agrees at 8 bases. Germline V lookup: CDR1 LGHNA, CDR2 YSLEER. V shed 1 base, J shed 9 bases, and the junction held 14 bases outside the gene matches. The CDR3 loop spans 17 amino acids. The CDR3 nucleotides read TGCGCCAGCAGCCAAGCGGGGGGGCTAGCTGACACTGGTGAGCAGTTCTTC. Amino acids: CASSQAGGLADTGEQFF.

In its sample, this clonotype was seen many times. The chain uses TRBV28 and TRBJ2-3; maybe TRBD1 (5 bases). V shed 1 base and J shed 8 bases, with 16 bases lying between them. This CDR3 is built from 15 residues. Germline assignment: CDR1 MDHEN and CDR2 SYDVKM. The CDR3 DNA is TGTGCCAGCAGTTTATCACGGAAGGGGTCTGGTACGCAGTATTTT. Translated: CASSLSRKGSGTQYF. Full variable domain (remainder filled in from reference TRBV28 and TRBJ2-3): DVKVTQSSRYLVKRTGEKVFLECVQDMDHENMFWYRQDPGLGLRLIYFSYDVKMKEKGDIPEGYSVSREKKERFSLILESASTNQTSMYLCASSLSRKGSGTQYFGPGTRLTVL.

This clonotype has at least ten counts. The V and J genes are TRBV21-1 and TRBJ2-4; TRBD2 is the table's D call, not checked against the DNA. TRBV21-1 is flagged as a pseudogene. The CDR3 spans 17 residues. The CDR3 loop is CASSKVLQPTPHDIQYF. CDR3 DNA sequence: TGTGCCAGCAGCAAAGTCCTCCAACCGACTCCGCACGACATTCAGTACTTC.

This clonotype was counted a few times. The gene calls are TRBV4-2 and TRBJ2-7; TRBD1 might be the D (5 bases). CDR3 size: 15 residues. V dropped 0 bases and J dropped 0 bases, with 9 bases sitting between them. CDR1 and CDR2 from the germline V gene are LGHNA and YNFKEQ. The CDR3 nucleotides read TGTGCCAGCAGCCAAGAAGGGGCCAGCTCCTACGAGCAGTACTTC. Translation: CASSQEGASSYEQYF.